Listed below are T cell receptor beta chains from one sample, sequenced in a study of cytomegalovirus exposure and HLA in healthy donors. Some clones are missing from TCRdb's copy, which holds only in-frame ones; the method was immunoSEQ multiplex PCR. The data hold about 360,000 clones, with 86% observed a single time. What was sequenced was PBMCs. Every receptor here comes from a woman aged 18-30 years in good health and CMV-seronegative. Each CDR3 is given with its conserved first and last residue. D genes are given only for firm matches. Clone size is not always given. Where it is, it says once, few, many or a class for expanded clones.

TRBV28	TRBJ1-5	.	.	CASREVNPNQPQHF	TGTGCCAGCCGAGAAGTTAATCCCAATCAGCCCCAGCATTTT
TRBV11-2	TRBJ2-7	TRBD2	.	CASSLLAGGYEQYF	TGTGCCAGCAGCCTACTAGCGGGGGGCTACGAGCAGTACTTC
TRBV10-3	TRBJ2-7	TRBD2	.	CAISPGLAGGYEQYF	TGTGCCATCAGCCCGGGACTAGCGGGAGGATACGAGCAGTACTTC
TRBV7-3	TRBJ2-1	TRBD2	once	CASSLGTLAGATDEQFF	TGTGCCAGCAGCTTAGGGACCCTAGCGGGAGCCACGGATGAGCAGTTCTTC
TRBV19	TRBJ1-2	TRBD1	few	CASSIDRGPAGYTF	TGTGCCAGTAGTATCGACAGGGGGCCGGCTGGCTACACCTTC
TRBV9	TRBJ2-1	TRBD2	.	CASSVVAGPDNEQFF	TGTGCCAGCAGCGTGGTAGCGGGACCTGACAATGAGCAGTTCTTC
TRBV28	TRBJ1-6	.	.	CASSLFFTSDSNSPLHF	TGTGCCAGCAGTTTATTTTTCACATCGGACAGTAATTCACCCCTCCACTTT
TRBV18	TRBJ1-1	.	.	CASSPQGENTEAFF	TGTGCCAGCTCACCACAGGGGGAGAACACTGAAGCTTTCTTT
TRBV10-1	TRBJ2-3	.	.	CASSEGPGTDTQYF	TGCGCCAGCAGTGAGGGTCCAGGAACGGATACGCAGTATTTT
TRBV28	TRBJ1-2	.	few	CASSFGTPVGYTF	TGTGCCAGCAGTTTCGGGACACCAGTAGGCTACACCTTC
TRBV27	TRBJ2-1	.	.	CASRRREHSYNEQFF	TGTGCCAGCCGGCGGCGGGAACACTCCTACAATGAGCAGTTCTTC
TRBV28	TRBJ1-6	.	.	CASSLAQVGTPLHF	TGTGCCAGCAGTTTAGCCCAGGTTGGAACACCCCTCCACTTT
TRBV19	TRBJ1-2	TRBD1	.	CASSADRGTYGYTF	TGTGCCAGTAGTGCCGACAGGGGGACCTATGGCTACACCTTC
TRBV9	TRBJ1-5	.	.	CASSTGQNNQPQHF	TGTGCCAGCAGCACCGGACAGAACAATCAGCCCCAGCATTTT
TRBV11-2	TRBJ2-7	TRBD2	.	CASSLWPSGDHEQYF	TGTGCCAGCAGCCTGTGGCCCAGCGGGGACCACGAGCAGTACTTC
TRBV29-1	TRBJ1-4	TRBD1	.	CSVSDRVGEKLFF	TGCAGCGTTTCGGACAGGGTAGGGGAAAAACTGTTTTTT
TRBV19	TRBJ2-5	TRBD1	.	CASSKGARETQYF	TGTGCCAGTAGTAAGGGGGCCAGGGAGACCCAGTACTTC
TRBV27	TRBJ2-1	TRBD2	.	CASSLTGTSGPNEQFF	TGTGCCAGCAGTTTAACCGGGACTAGCGGGCCGAATGAGCAGTTCTTC
TRBV29-1	TRBJ2-5	.	.	CSVDGRGETQYF	TGCAGCGTTGATGGGAGGGGGGAGACCCAGTACTTC
TRBV28	TRBJ2-4	.	.	CASSPLAKNIQYF	TGTGCCAGCAGCCCTCTAGCCAAAAACATTCAGTACTTC
TRBV6-1	TRBJ1-1	.	once	CASSVGRLGLFKNTEAFF	TGTGCCAGCAGTGTAGGTCGGCTCGGACTATTTAAAAACACTGAAGCTTTCTTT
TRBV5-1	TRBJ1-1	.	.	CASSLRGGTEAFF	TGCGCCAGCAGCTTGAGGGGAGGGACTGAAGCTTTCTTT
TRBV19	TRBJ2-3	TRBD2	.	CASSTPSSGARGVITDTQYF	TGTGCCAGTAGTACACCATCTAGCGGGGCAAGAGGGGTGATCACAGATACGCAGTATTTT
TRBV19	TRBJ2-2	TRBD2	.	CASCTSGTTGELFF	TGTGCCAGTTGTACTAGCGGGACCACCGGGGAGCTGTTTTTT
TRBV7-9	TRBJ2-7	TRBD2	.	CASSTILAGGTYEQYF	TGTGCCAGCAGCACCATCCTAGCGGGAGGTACCTACGAGCAGTACTTC
TRBV19	TRBJ1-2	.	.	CASSISRANGYTF	TGTGCCAGTAGTATATCCAGGGCTAATGGCTACACCTTC
TRBV6-5	TRBJ2-2	.	.	CASGRGSGELFF	TGTGCCAGCGGGAGGGGGTCCGGGGAGCTGTTTTTT
TRBV4-1	TRBJ2-7	TRBD2	.	CASSRGSGPGLHYEQYF	TGCGCCAGCAGCCGCGGTTCAGGGCCGGGACTACACTACGAGCAGTACTTC
TRBV29-1	TRBJ1-2	.	.	CSVSKRGFDGYTF	TGCAGCGTTTCTAAGAGGGGGTTTGATGGCTACACCTTC
TRBV30	TRBJ1-4	.	.	CAWSVRAYSGEKLFF	TGTGCCTGGAGTGTAAGGGCCTACAGCGGTGAAAAACTGTTTTTT
TRBV27	TRBJ2-6	TRBD1	.	CASSSRGFAGQGLSGANVLTF	TGTGCCAGCAGCTCCAGAGGATTTGCAGGACAGGGGCTTTCTGGGGCCAACGTCCTGACTTTC
TRBV30	TRBJ2-7	TRBD1	.	CAWSWGQGAGEQYF	TGTGCCTGGAGTTGGGGACAGGGGGCGGGCGAGCAGTACTTC
TRBV4-1	TRBJ2-3	TRBD2	once	CASSQVLAGEDTQYF	TGCGCCAGCAGCCAAGTGCTAGCGGGGGAAGATACGCAGTATTTT
TRBV6-1	TRBJ2-7	.	.	CASSVGGQLYEQYF	TGTGCCAGCAGTGTTGGAGGACAGCTCTACGAGCAGTACTTC
TRBV5-8	TRBJ2-1	TRBD2	.	CASSQGTSGGTNEQFF	TGTGCCAGCAGCCAAGGGACTAGCGGGGGGACGAATGAGCAGTTCTTC
TRBV25-1	TRBJ2-1	.	.	CASIRTRDNEQFF	TGTGCCAGCATCCGAACCAGGGACAATGAGCAGTTCTTC
TRBV2	TRBJ1-1	TRBD1	.	CASSVTGGTEAFF	TGTGCCAGCAGCGTCACAGGGGGCACTGAAGCTTTCTTT
TRBV4-1	TRBJ1-2	TRBD1	.	CASSQELTGGNYGYTF	TGCGCCAGCAGCCAAGAATTGACAGGGGGGAACTATGGCTACACCTTC
TRBV25-1	TRBJ2-1	.	.	CASSEFGETSPYNEQFF	TGTGCCAGCAGTGAATTTGGGGAGACGAGTCCCTACAATGAGCAGTTCTTC
TRBV5-1	TRBJ2-5	.	.	CASSLRGSETQYF	TGCGCCAGCAGCCTTCGGGGTTCGGAGACCCAGTACTTC
TRBV9	TRBJ1-3	.	.	CASSGAGNTIYF	TGTGCCAGCAGTGGAGCTGGAAACACCATATATTTT
TRBV7-9	TRBJ1-2	.	.	CASSLGQNNYGYTF	TGTGCCAGCAGCTTAGGACAGAATAACTATGGCTACACCTTC
TRBV27	TRBJ2-7	.	few	CASNSRCEQYF	TGTGCCAGCAACTCCCGGTGCGAGCAGTACTTC
TRBV2	TRBJ2-7	TRBD1	.	CASRAGTGDHEQYF	TGTGCCAGCAGGGCCGGGACAGGGGACCACGAGCAGTACTTC
TRBV5-4	TRBJ2-7	TRBD2	.	CASSAGLAGNYEQYF	TGTGCCAGCAGCGCCGGACTAGCGGGTAACTACGAGCAGTACTTC
TRBV6-4	TRBJ2-3	TRBD1	.	CASSKGQGGTDTQYF	TGTGCCAGCAGCAAGGGACAGGGTGGGACAGATACGCAGTATTTT
TRBV5-1	TRBJ2-7	.	.	CASSLDLGGEQYF	TGCGCCAGCAGCTTGGATCTGGGGGGCGAGCAGTACTTC
TRBV6-5	TRBJ1-2	TRBD1	.	CASSSGQAYGYTF	TGTGCCAGCAGCTCAGGACAGGCCTATGGCTACACCTTC
TRBV5-1	TRBJ2-1	TRBD2	.	CASSQPGGGDLNEQFF	TGCGCCAGCTCACAACCCGGCGGGGGGGACCTTAATGAGCAGTTCTTC
TRBV19	TRBJ1-1	.	.	CASSMFAGTEAFF	TGTGCCAGTAGTATGTTCGCAGGTACTGAAGCTTTCTTT
TRBV5-1	TRBJ1-1	TRBD1	.	CASESTGANTEAFF	TGCGCCAGCGAATCGACAGGGGCGAACACTGAAGCTTTCTTT
TRBV27	TRBJ1-2	.	.	CASSLSPQGYGYTF	TGTGCCAGCAGTTTATCCCCACAGGGCTATGGCTACACCTTC